This passage covers 12 T cell receptor beta chains from one sample sequenced in a study. TCRdb independently ran MiXCR on the RT-PCR reads; one entry per CDR3 protein. The profile shows 4,400 or so distinct CDR3 sequences, 34% of them singletons. Sequencing used memory CD4+ T cells from salivary gland. Every receptor here comes from a female donor with primary Sjogren's syndrome.

This sequence joins TRBV5-1 and TRBJ2-5, with 15 bases lining up with TRBD2. V lost 3 bases and J lost 4; bases outside the gene matches: 7. Germline V gene sequence: CDR1 SGHRS, CDR2 YFSETQ. The CDR3 has 17 amino acids. CDR3 in DNA: TGCGCCAGCAGCTGGACTAGCGGGGGGGCCATCGTAGAGACCCAGTACTTC. Protein product: CASSWTSGGAIVETQYF.

Relative to its sample, this clonotype is medium-sized. The rearrangement joins TRBV5-1 to TRBJ2-1; 9 bases match TRBD1. From germline, CDR1 is SGHRS and CDR2 YFSETQ. The CDR3 has 16 residues. V lost 4 bases and J lost 4; bases outside the gene matches: 9. CDR3 nucleotide sequence: TGCGCCAGCAGCGGGACAGGGCCCTCAGGATACAATGAGCAGTTCTTC. Its translation: CASSGTGPSGYNEQFF.

The genes are TRBV5-1 and TRBJ2-7, with 12 bases identical to TRBD2. After removal of 4 bases from V and 7 bases from J, the junction contained 6 bases not matched to a gene. This CDR3 is built from 14 residues. Germline CDR1 reads SGHRS; CDR2 reads YFSETQ. The CDR3 here is CASSPGLAGLEQYF. The CDR3 DNA follows: TGCGCCAGCAGCCCGGGACTAGCGGGCCTGGAGCAGTACTTC.

The gene calls are TRBV29-1 and TRBJ2-5, with D possibly TRBD1 on 5 matching bases. Trimming stripped 7 bases from V and 2 bases from J, with 23 bases between. This CDR3 is built from 16 residues. Germline V gives CDR1 SQVTM, CDR2 ANQGSEA. In nucleotides, the CDR3 is TGCAGCGCCAGCAGCTTGATTCCGACAGATCAAGAGACCCAGTACTTC. Its translation: CSASSLIPTDQETQYF.

By its share, this clonotype is medium-sized (0.01 to 0.1%). The chain is built from TRBV20-1 and TRBJ1-1, with a tentative D call TRBD1 (5 bases). The CDR3 covers 14 residues. V was shortened by 0 bases and J by 7 bases, with 15 bases between the two germline ends. The germline V gene encodes CDR1 DFQATT and CDR2 SNEGSKA (reference sequence). CDR3 protein: CSARDLRGPDEAFF. CDR3 in DNA: TGCAGTGCTAGAGATCTCCGGGGACCCGATGAAGCTTTCTTT.

The chain links TRBV19 to TRBJ2-2, with 13 bases matching TRBD2. With V trimmed by 5 bases and J by 2 bases, 2 bases remained unmatched. This CDR3 has 16 residues. In germline, CDR1 is LNHDA, CDR2 SQIVND (reference sequence). The DNA for the CDR3 is TGTGCCAGTAGTCGGACTAGCGGGAGCAACACCGGGGAGCTGTTTTTT. Its translation is CASSRTSGSNTGELFF.

By share, this clonotype ranks as medium-sized. The chain is built from TRBV5-1 and TRBJ1-4, with 8 bases fitting TRBD1. This CDR3 spans 14 amino acids. With 4 bases clipped from V and 4 bases from J, the junction kept 3 bases outside the gene matches. Germline V gene lookup returns CDR1 SGHRS and CDR2 YFSETQ. The CDR3 DNA sequence: TGCGCCAGCAGCCCCGGACAGGGTAATGAAAAACTGTTTTTT. It specifies CASSPGQGNEKLFF.

The chain couples TRBV6-5 to TRBJ2-3, with D hard to call. The germline V and J ends were trimmed by 4 bases and 11 bases, with 22 bases remaining between them. CDR3 length: 15 amino acids. Germline V gene lookup returns CDR1 MNHEY and CDR2 SVGAGI. DNA for the CDR3: TGTGCCAGCAGTTCGGCGGCCCGAGGTCTCGATGAGCAGTATTTT. It encodes CASSSAARGLDEQYF.

By sample fraction, this clonotype is large. This chain links TRBV12-3 or TRBV12-4 with TRBJ2-5; tentative D call: TRBD1 (5 bases). This CDR3 contains 12 residues. The V gene lost 6 bases and the J gene lost 7 bases, with 12 bases spanning the gap. The CDR3 DNA is TGTGCCAGCAGACCCTCTAGGGGGACCCAGTACTTC. Its protein product is CASRPSRGTQYF.

By share of the sample, this clonotype is medium-sized. The chain couples TRBV20-1 to TRBJ1-4; D possibly corresponds to TRBD1 (6 bases). From germline, CDR1 is DFQATT and CDR2 SNEGSKA (reference sequence). The CDR3 contains 13 residues. V lost 4 bases to trimming and J lost 8 bases, with 14 bases between them. CDR3 sequence: CSAMLGAREKLFF. As DNA, the CDR3 is TGCAGTGCTATGTTGGGGGCGCGAGAAAAACTGTTTTTT.

By its share, this clonotype is medium-sized (0.01 to 0.1%). The rearrangement links TRBV7-3 to TRBJ1-1, with 7 bases lining up with TRBD1. The CDR3 is 14 residues long. With 5 bases clipped from V and 0 bases from J, the junction kept 3 bases outside the gene matches. Germline CDR1 SGHTA, CDR2 FQGTGA. The CDR3 region has the DNA TGTGCCAGCAGCCGGGACAGCATGAACACTGAAGCTTTCTTT. Residues: CASSRDSMNTEAFF.

The chain joins TRBV7-9 to TRBJ2-7; the D gene is possibly TRBD2 (6 bases). CDR1 SEHNR and CDR2 FQNEAQ come from the germline V gene (reference sequence). With 3 bases removed from V and 9 bases from J, the gap between germline ends came to 30 bases. The CDR3 totals 18 residues. In DNA, the CDR3 is TGTGCCAGCAGCTTTAGGAATATCCCGGGACCTACAGGAGGGGCGCAGTACTTC. It codes for CASSFRNIPGPTGGAQYF.